This is a list of T cell receptor beta chains from one sample in a study of T cell repertoires in cytomegalovirus infection. One entry per CDR3 protein results from TCRdb running MiXCR on the reads. The table lists 640,000 or so distinct CDR3 sequences, around 35% of them singletons. No antigen has been identified for these receptors. This specimen consisted of cultured PBMCs, obtained from culture after CMV antigen stimulation. These TCRs come from a human donor in good health (CMV status not recorded). Some clones in this sample may be carry-over from other donors' samples. Both conserved end residues are part of each CDR3.

v_gene: TRBV12-5
j_gene: TRBJ1-2
len: 16
CDR3aa: CASGRTGPYPMGGYTF

v_gene: TRBV7-9
j_gene: TRBJ2-3
len: 18
CDR3aa: CATVSGLAGGGGTDTQYF

v_gene: TRBV20-1
j_gene: TRBJ2-3
len: 15
CDR3aa: CSAPTATGSSDTQYF

v_gene: TRBV4-1
j_gene: TRBJ2-5
len: 13
CDR3aa: CASSQAGVETQYF

v_gene: TRBV7-6
j_gene: TRBJ2-1
len: 16
CDR3aa: CASSPSLAGGPGEQFF

v_gene: TRBV12-3/TRBV12-4
j_gene: TRBJ2-2
len: 15
CDR3aa: CASRVAGANTGELFF

v_gene: TRBV7-9
j_gene: TRBJ1-4
len: 14
CDR3aa: CASSLDRGFEKLFF

v_gene: TRBV5-4
j_gene: TRBJ2-1
len: 15
CDR3aa: CASSLRQSHYNEQFF

v_gene: TRBV4-2
j_gene: TRBJ2-3
len: 14
CDR3aa: CASSQGERPDTQYF

v_gene: TRBV7-8
j_gene: TRBJ1-5
len: 13
CDR3aa: CASSFNSNQPQHF

v_gene: TRBV6-1
j_gene: TRBJ2-3
len: 12
CDR3aa: CASSEGPDTQYF

v_gene: TRBV7-6
j_gene: TRBJ2-7
len: 14
CDR3aa: CASSPFDRDHEQYF

v_gene: TRBV7-9
j_gene: TRBJ1-1
len: 15
CDR3aa: CASSSTDRGWTEAFF

v_gene: TRBV7-9
j_gene: TRBJ1-1
len: 13
CDR3aa: CASSQTLNTEAFF

v_gene: TRBV5-4
j_gene: TRBJ2-5
len: 15
CDR3aa: CASSLAPAGQETQYF

v_gene: TRBV4-3
j_gene: TRBJ1-5
len: 13
CDR3aa: CASSQGPNQPQHF

v_gene: TRBV30
j_gene: TRBJ1-2
len: 14
CDR3aa: CAWSSGQGASGYTF

v_gene: TRBV10-3
j_gene: TRBJ2-3
len: 15
CDR3aa: CATASRQGSTDTQYF

v_gene: TRBV5-1
j_gene: TRBJ1-2
len: 14
CDR3aa: CASSPRGAQESYTF

v_gene: TRBV7-9
j_gene: TRBJ2-1
len: 15
CDR3aa: CASSLVGTTYNEQFF

v_gene: TRBV12-3/TRBV12-4
j_gene: TRBJ1-1
len: 16
CDR3aa: CASSLVPGQTNTEAFF

v_gene: TRBV5-1
j_gene: TRBJ2-7
len: 14
CDR3aa: CASSLEPDSYEQYF

v_gene: TRBV19
j_gene: TRBJ1-5
len: 13
CDR3aa: CASSRQGNQPQHF

v_gene: TRBV7-2
j_gene: TRBJ2-5
len: 14
CDR3aa: CASSRGGAQETQYF

v_gene: TRBV2
j_gene: TRBJ2-7
len: 14
CDR3aa: CASSEQRDSYEQYF

v_gene: TRBV12-3/TRBV12-4
j_gene: TRBJ2-7
len: 17
CDR3aa: CASSFPPGTGGSYEQYF

v_gene: TRBV7-6
j_gene: TRBJ1-6
len: 15
CDR3aa: CASSLAHSNNSPLHF

v_gene: TRBV6-1
j_gene: TRBJ2-5
len: 14
CDR3aa: CASTPWDSQETQYF

v_gene: TRBV7-2
j_gene: TRBJ2-2
len: 16
CDR3aa: CASSISSGENTGELFF

v_gene: TRBV5-5
j_gene: TRBJ2-1
len: 16
CDR3aa: CASSFWRLAGDGEQFF

v_gene: TRBV15
j_gene: TRBJ2-1
len: 11
CDR3aa: CATREEGGQFF

v_gene: TRBV28
j_gene: TRBJ2-3
len: 15
CDR3aa: CASSWGNLGADTQYF

v_gene: TRBV12-3/TRBV12-4
j_gene: TRBJ2-5
len: 11
CDR3aa: CASSSTETQYF

v_gene: TRBV7-7
j_gene: TRBJ2-1
len: 13
CDR3aa: CASSEGPHHEQFF

v_gene: TRBV19
j_gene: TRBJ1-1
len: 13
CDR3aa: CASSIAGASEAFF

v_gene: TRBV19
j_gene: TRBJ1-1
len: 17
CDR3aa: CASSAGREGFGSTEAFF

v_gene: TRBV27
j_gene: TRBJ2-2
len: 14
CDR3aa: CASSWARSSGELFF

v_gene: TRBV19
j_gene: TRBJ1-4
len: 13
CDR3aa: CASSIVLLRELFF

v_gene: TRBV5-1
j_gene: TRBJ1-1
len: 15
CDR3aa: CASSLGGAPISEAFF

v_gene: TRBV6-2/TRBV6-3
j_gene: TRBJ2-7
len: 13
CDR3aa: CASLAGGRYEQYF

v_gene: TRBV19
j_gene: TRBJ1-5
len: 14
CDR3aa: CASSMGHLNQPQHF

v_gene: TRBV12-3/TRBV12-4
j_gene: TRBJ2-7
len: 14
CDR3aa: CASSLGRKSYEQYF

v_gene: TRBV30
j_gene: TRBJ2-6
len: 15
CDR3aa: CAWSWGLAGANVLTF

v_gene: TRBV28
j_gene: TRBJ1-2
len: 15
CDR3aa: CASQGTAETNYGYTF

v_gene: TRBV6-5
j_gene: TRBJ1-5
len: 13
CDR3aa: CASSRTEVGPQHF

v_gene: TRBV12-3/TRBV12-4
j_gene: TRBJ2-3
len: 17
CDR3aa: CASSLGGPGISTDTQYF

v_gene: TRBV11-2
j_gene: TRBJ1-2
len: 14
CDR3aa: CASRGLRYNYGYTF

v_gene: TRBV15
j_gene: TRBJ1-2
len: 14
CDR3aa: CATSSPQGVNGYTF

v_gene: TRBV7-6
j_gene: TRBJ2-3
len: 14
CDR3aa: CASSLSGGPDTQYF

v_gene: TRBV2
j_gene: TRBJ1-3
len: 16
CDR3aa: CASSEAHRANGNTIYF

v_gene: TRBV7-6
j_gene: TRBJ2-3
len: 16
CDR3aa: CASSLGGSGGRDTQYF

v_gene: TRBV7-2
j_gene: TRBJ2-1
len: 15
CDR3aa: CASTPPGAGPDEQFF

v_gene: TRBV10-3
j_gene: TRBJ2-3
len: 16
CDR3aa: CAISESRGKLTDTQYF

v_gene: TRBV5-4
j_gene: TRBJ2-5
len: 14
CDR3aa: CASSLGAEGETQYF

v_gene: TRBV10-3
j_gene: TRBJ2-1
len: 15
CDR3aa: CAISESWTGSNEQFF

v_gene: TRBV7-6
j_gene: TRBJ2-2
len: 15
CDR3aa: CASSNRDRGSGELFF

v_gene: TRBV12-3/TRBV12-4
j_gene: TRBJ2-5
len: 16
CDR3aa: CASRRTSGVSEETQYF